The 21 T cell receptor beta chains listed next were all sequenced from one sample in a study of CD8 T cells in ankylosing spondylitis. TCRdb ran MiXCR on the 5' RACE reads and lists one entry per CDR3 protein. The sample has more than 60,000 distinct CDR3 sequences; approximately 5% are singletons. The specimen sequenced was blood, either unsorted or a sorted T cell fraction (not recorded which). These receptors were collected from a male donor with ankylosing spondylitis or in good health (not recorded which).

This clonotype has a count of ten or more. The chain combines TRBV7-2 with TRBJ2-4; TRBD1 matches at 9 bases. The CDR3 runs 14 residues. Trimming took 6 bases from V and 7 from J; bases not matched to a gene: 7. The germline V gene encodes CDR1 SGHTA and CDR2 FQGNSA. This CDR3 is CASRPTGGVNIQYF. For the CDR3, the DNA is TGTGCCAGCAGACCAACAGGGGGCGTGAACATTCAGTACTTC.

This clonotype was recorded at least ten times. This rearrangement joins TRBV13 to TRBJ2-1, with 8 nucleotides matching TRBD2. The V gene's germline CDR1 is PRHDT and CDR2 FYEKMQ (reference sequence). The J segment lost 8 bases and the V segment lost 2 bases, leaving 8 bases of the junction unmatched. CDR3 length equals 15 residues. The CDR3 sequence: CASSLLRGAKDEQFF. The DNA of the CDR3 is TGTGCCAGCAGCTTATTGCGGGGGGCTAAGGATGAGCAGTTCTTC.

This clonotype has a count of ten or more. CDR3: CASGSDTGELFF. The CDR3 DNA reads TGTGCCAGCGGGTCGGACACCGGGGAGCTGTTTTTT. The V and J genes are TRBV28 and TRBJ2-2; D remains ambiguous. V was trimmed by 8 bases and J by 3 bases, leaving 7 bases between them. Germline V gene lookup returns CDR1 MDHEN and CDR2 SYDVKM. This CDR3 contains 12 residues.

This clonotype appeared many times. The chain is built from TRBV4-1 and TRBJ2-7; D is unclear. Germline V gives CDR1 MGHRA, CDR2 YSYEKL. Between the trimmed V and J ends, which lost 3 bases and 7 bases, there was a span of 10 bases. The CDR3 consists of 12 residues. The CDR3 loop is CASSHEVGEQYF. The DNA for the CDR3 is TGCGCCAGCAGCCACGAGGTCGGGGAGCAGTACTTC.

This clonotype was recorded many times. The genes are TRBV5-1 and TRBJ2-5; 14 bases agree with TRBD2. V trimming: 4 bases; J trimming: 3 bases; junction bases outside the gene matches: 5. The germline V gene has CDR1 SGHRS and CDR2 YFSETQ. The CDR3 runs to 16 residues. Here the CDR3 reads CASSRTSGGPEETQYF. CDR3 nucleotides: TGCGCCAGCAGCAGGACTAGCGGGGGGCCAGAAGAGACCCAGTACTTC.

This clonotype showed up many times. The chain employs TRBV29-1 and TRBJ1-1; no firm D call. The CDR3 is 13 residues long. The V gene lost 0 bases and the J gene lost 1 base, with 6 bases spanning the gap. Germline values: CDR1 SQVTM, CDR2 ANQGSEA. CDR3 amino acids: CSVEEGWNTEAFF. The CDR3 nucleotides are TGCAGCGTTGAAGAAGGGTGGAACACTGAAGCTTTCTTT.

This clonotype was recorded at least ten times. The rearrangement links TRBV3-1 to TRBJ2-1; 9 bases are shared with TRBD2. CDR3 length: 16 residues. Trimming took 4 bases from V and 2 from J; bases not matched to a gene: 6. Germline CDR1 is LGHDT and CDR2 is YNNKEL (reference sequence). The DNA of the CDR3 is TGTGCCAGCAGCCCGGACGGCGGGGGGGCCTACAATGAGCAGTTCTTC. Protein sequence: CASSPDGGGAYNEQFF.

There are a few counts of this clonotype. The chain combines TRBV19 with TRBJ2-7, with unresolved D. The V and J ends lost 3 bases and 0 bases respectively, with 9 bases between them. CDR1 is LNHDA, CDR2 SQIVND, per germline (reference sequence). The CDR3 contains 14 residues. CDR3 protein: CASSIMADSYEQYF. The CDR3 DNA reads as TGTGCCAGTAGTATCATGGCAGACTCCTACGAGCAGTACTTC.

This clonotype was detected ten times or more. The rearrangement links TRBV27 to TRBJ1-1; a weak D match, TRBD1 (5 bases). Germline V gene sequence: CDR1 MNHEY, CDR2 SMNVEV (reference sequence). The V gene lost 6 bases and the J gene lost 7 bases, with 12 bases spanning the gap. The length of the CDR3 is 12 residues. The CDR3 reads CASSRAGFEAFF. The CDR3 nucleotides read TGTGCCAGCAGCAGGGCAGGGTTTGAAGCTTTCTTT.

Ten or more counts support this clonotype. The gene calls are TRBV15 and TRBJ2-5; TRBD2 is a possible D gene (6 bases). The CDR3 is 16 amino acids. Trimming stripped 5 bases from V and 2 bases from J, with 18 bases between. Germline CDR1 LNHNV, CDR2 YYDKDF (reference sequence). The CDR3 DNA reads as TGTGCCACCAGCGGAACAACGTCGGGGAGGCAAGAGACCCAGTACTTC. Translation gives CATSGTTSGRQETQYF.

In its sample, this clonotype was seen many times. The rearrangement uses TRBV7-9 and TRBJ2-3, with D perhaps matching TRBD1 or TRBD2 (6 bases each). The CDR3 contains 14 residues. The V end lost 2 bases, the J end lost 6 bases, and 12 bases lay between the germline ends. The V gene's germline CDR1 is SEHNR and CDR2 FQNEAQ (reference sequence). The CDR3 region is CASSLNSGADTQYF. The DNA of the CDR3 is TGTGCCAGCAGCTTAAATTCGGGGGCGGATACGCAGTATTTT.

There are many counts of this clonotype. This chain links TRBV3-1 with TRBJ1-5; D remains ambiguous. The CDR3 spans 13 residues. Germline loops: CDR1 LGHDT, CDR2 YNNKEL (reference sequence). V shed 0 bases and J shed 3 bases, with 3 bases lying between them. DNA of the CDR3: TGTGCCAGCAGCCAAGACCCCAATCAGCCCCAGCATTTT. This codes for CASSQDPNQPQHF.

There are a few counts of this clonotype. This chain joins TRBV12-3 or TRBV12-4 and TRBJ2-3; TRBD1 agrees at 7 bases. The CDR3 consists of 16 residues. Germline trimming cut 5 bases from V and 3 bases from J; bases unmatched to any gene: 11. The DNA for the CDR3 is TGTGCCAGCAGTGGTCAAGAGGGGGCTACGACAGATACGCAGTATTTT. It translates to CASSGQEGATTDTQYF.

The sample holds many counts of this clonotype. This sequence joins TRBV7-9 and TRBJ2-1, with 11 bases identical to TRBD1. This CDR3 comprises 16 residues. With 5 bases clipped from V and 8 bases from J, the junction kept 11 bases outside the gene matches. CDR1 and CDR2 (germline): SEHNR, FQNEAQ (reference sequence). The CDR3 here is CASSLLGGQGADEQFF. The CDR3 DNA reads as TGTGCCAGCAGCCTACTCGGCGGACAGGGGGCCGATGAGCAGTTCTTC.

This clonotype was counted at least ten times. The J gene is TRBJ1-1, the V gene TRBV30; D might be TRBD1 (5 bases). Germline V gene data show CDR1 as GTSNPN and CDR2 as SVGIG (reference sequence). V lost 3 bases and J lost 3, with 14 bases in between. The CDR3 loop spans 14 amino acids. The CDR3 DNA sequence: TGTGCCTGGAGGGCTGGGACCGTGGACACTGAAGCTTTCTTT. This codes for CAWRAGTVDTEAFF.

The sample holds many counts of this clonotype. The rearrangement links TRBV4-1 to TRBJ1-6; tentatively, D is TRBD1 (5 bases). Trimming removed 1 base at V and 12 bases at J, with 16 bases between. Germline V gene sequence: CDR1 MGHRA, CDR2 YSYEKL. This CDR3 is built from 15 residues. CDR3 residues: CASSQAGRGSLPLHF. CDR3 nucleotides: TGCGCCAGCAGCCAAGCCGGAAGGGGTAGTTTACCCCTCCACTTT.

This clonotype has ten or more counts. The chain is built from TRBV11-2 and TRBJ1-1; D is unclear. V lost 3 bases, J lost 0 bases, and 8 bases lay in between. The V gene's germline CDR1 is SGHAT and CDR2 FQNNGV. This CDR3 is 14 amino acids long. CDR3 loop: CASSFSGMNTEAFF. CDR3 nucleotides: TGTGCCAGCAGCTTCTCAGGTATGAACACTGAAGCTTTCTTT.

Many counts were recorded for this clonotype. The V gene is TRBV20-1, the J gene TRBJ1-1; no reliable D call. The V and J ends lost 3 bases and 8 bases respectively, with 10 bases between them. The CDR3 is made up of 11 amino acids. The V gene's germline CDR1 is DFQATT and CDR2 SNEGSKA (reference sequence). The CDR3 region is CSARRAVEAFF. Written as DNA, the CDR3 is TGCAGTGCTAGGCGGGCGGTCGAAGCTTTCTTT.

This clonotype came up many times. The CDR3 is CASIQDRTGGDVLTF. CDR3 sequence (DNA): TGTGCCAGCATCCAAGACCGGACAGGGGGCGACGTCCTGACTTTC. The J gene is TRBJ2-6, the V gene TRBV2; 11 positions match TRBD1. The CDR3 is 15 residues long. Germline loops: CDR1 SNHLY, CDR2 FYNNEI. Trimming removed 7 bases from V and 11 bases from J; junction bases left unmatched: 10.

The table lists this clonotype with many counts. The chain links TRBV20-1 to TRBJ1-1; D remains unclear. Trimming left V 0 bases short and J 1 base short, with 9 bases between. CDR3 size: 14 residues. In germline, CDR1 is DFQATT, CDR2 SNEGSKA (reference sequence). The CDR3: CSARDWAANTEAFF. The CDR3 DNA reads as TGCAGTGCTAGAGATTGGGCGGCGAACACTGAAGCTTTCTTT.

This clonotype was counted ten times or more. DNA of the CDR3: TGTGCCAGCAGTTCCCCCATTTATCGGGGGGGTTTCAGTTCGTCTGAGTTCTTC. Translation: CASSSPIYRGGFSSSEFF. The gene calls are TRBV27 and TRBJ2-1; TRBD2 matches 8 bases. Losses at the gene ends were 4 bases for V and 14 bases for J; bases not matched to a gene: 25. In germline, CDR1 is MNHEY, CDR2 SMNVEV (reference sequence). This CDR3 is built from 18 residues.